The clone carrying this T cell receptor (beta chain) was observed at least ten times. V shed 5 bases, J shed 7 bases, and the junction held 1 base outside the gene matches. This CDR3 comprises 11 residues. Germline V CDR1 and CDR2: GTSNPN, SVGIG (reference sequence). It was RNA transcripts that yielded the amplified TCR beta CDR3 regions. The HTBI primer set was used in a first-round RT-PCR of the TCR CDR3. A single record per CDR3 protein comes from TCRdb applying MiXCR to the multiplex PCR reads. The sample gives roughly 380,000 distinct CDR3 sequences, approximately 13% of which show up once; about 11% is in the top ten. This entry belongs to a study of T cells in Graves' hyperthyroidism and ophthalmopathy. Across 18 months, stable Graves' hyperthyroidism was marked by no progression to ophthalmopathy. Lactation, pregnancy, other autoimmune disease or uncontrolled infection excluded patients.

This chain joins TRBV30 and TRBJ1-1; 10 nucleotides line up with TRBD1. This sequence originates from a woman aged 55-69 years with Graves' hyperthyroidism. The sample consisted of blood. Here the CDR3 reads CAWGQGVEAFF. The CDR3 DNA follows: TGTGCCTGGGGACAGGGGGTTGAAGCTTTCTTT.